What follows are 2 T cell receptor beta chains derived from one specimen sequenced in a study of T cell responses to AZD1222 COVID-19 vaccine. Using immunoSEQ multiplex PCR, the repertoire was profiled, and TCRdb retains in-frame clones only, with some absent. This table has under 150,000 clones, roughly 92% appearing once. The sequencing used peripheral blood, collected 28 days after the second AZD1222 dose. Source of these receptors: an adult who received the AZD1222 COVID-19 vaccine.

For the CDR3, the DNA is TGTGCCAGCAGCTCCCGGGAATCTCAGCCCCAGCATTTT. Translating gives CASSSRESQPQHF. This sequence joins TRBV7-3 and TRBJ1-5; no reliable D call. Trimming removed 4 bases from V and 6 bases from J, with 10 bases in between. The CDR3 extends over 13 amino acids. From germline, CDR1 is SGHTA and CDR2 FQGTGA.

The rearrangement joins TRBV28 to TRBJ2-7, with 7 bases that match TRBD2. Trimming took 4 bases from V and 3 from J; bases not matched to a gene: 9. This CDR3 has 15 residues. Germline CDR1 is MDHEN and CDR2 is SYDVKM. The DNA of the CDR3 is TGTGCCAGCAGTTCACTAGTGTGGGAGGGCTACGAGCAGTACTTC. As protein: CASSSLVWEGYEQYF. The variable domain in full, completed from reference TRBV28 and TRBJ2-7, reads DVKVTQSSRYLVKRTGEKVFLECVQDMDHENMFWYRQDPGLGLRLIYFSYDVKMKEKGDIPEGYSVSREKKERFSLILESASTNQTSMYLCASSSLVWEGYEQYFGPGTRLTVT.